This TCR beta chain came from a study of blood T cell repertoires in COVID-19. At the level of the study: Sources were T cells, B-cell-depleted T cells, or PBMCs; the material itself was cDNA or gDNA.

TCRdb's copy holds only in-frame clones and misses some; the assay was immunoSEQ multiplex PCR. The sample consists of about 480,000 clones, 70% to 90% of them appearing once. Germline CDR1 is SGHDT and CDR2 is YYEEEE. V lost 0 bases and J lost 5, with 18 bases in between. CDR3 length: 17 amino acids. The J gene is TRBJ1-5, the V gene TRBV5-6; possibly TRBD1 for D (6 bases). The TCR comes from a woman aged 50 to 60 with COVID-19, enrolled during active disease. Sequencing was done on a sample of peripheral blood. CDR3 DNA: TGTGCCAGCAGCTTGGGGGGGCTTGGGGCTATAGATCAGCCCCAGCATTTT. Translation: CASSLGGLGAIDQPQHF.